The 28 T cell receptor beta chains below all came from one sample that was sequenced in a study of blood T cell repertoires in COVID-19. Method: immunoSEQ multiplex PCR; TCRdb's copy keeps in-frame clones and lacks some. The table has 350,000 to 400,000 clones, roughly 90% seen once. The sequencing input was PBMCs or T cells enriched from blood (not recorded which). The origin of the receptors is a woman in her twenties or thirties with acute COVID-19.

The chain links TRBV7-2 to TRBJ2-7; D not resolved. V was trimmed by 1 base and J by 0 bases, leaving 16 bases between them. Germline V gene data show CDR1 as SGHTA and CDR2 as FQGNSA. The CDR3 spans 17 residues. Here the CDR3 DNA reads TGTGCCAGCAGCTTAGACACGGGTTCCCAGTACTCCTACGAGCAGTACTTC. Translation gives CASSLDTGSQYSYEQYF.

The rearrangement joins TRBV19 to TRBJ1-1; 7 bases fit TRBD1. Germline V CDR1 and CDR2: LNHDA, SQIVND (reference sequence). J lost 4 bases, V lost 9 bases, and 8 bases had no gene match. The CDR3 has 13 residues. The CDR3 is CASSTGLVTEAFF. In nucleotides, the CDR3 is TGTGCCAGCTCGACAGGGTTGGTCACTGAAGCTTTCTTT.

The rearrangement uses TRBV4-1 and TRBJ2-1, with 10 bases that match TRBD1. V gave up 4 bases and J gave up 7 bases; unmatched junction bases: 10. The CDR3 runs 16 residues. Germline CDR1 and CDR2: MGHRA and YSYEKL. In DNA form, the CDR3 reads TGCGCCAGCAGCCCAAGAACGCGGGACAGGGGAAATGAGCAGTTCTTC. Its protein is CASSPRTRDRGNEQFF.

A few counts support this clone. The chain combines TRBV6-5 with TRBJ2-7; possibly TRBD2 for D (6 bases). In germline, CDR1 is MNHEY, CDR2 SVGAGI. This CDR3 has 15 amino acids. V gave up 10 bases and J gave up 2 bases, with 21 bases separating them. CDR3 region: CATLPSGGSTYEQYF. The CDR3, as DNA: TGTGCCACTCTGCCCAGTGGGGGGTCGACCTACGAGCAGTACTTC.

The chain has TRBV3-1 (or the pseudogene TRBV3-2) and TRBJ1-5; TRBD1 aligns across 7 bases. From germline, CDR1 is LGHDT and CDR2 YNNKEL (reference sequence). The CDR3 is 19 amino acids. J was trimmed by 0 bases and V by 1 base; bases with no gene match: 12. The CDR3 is CASSQGIRDRIYSNQPQHF. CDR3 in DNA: TGTGCCAGCAGCCAAGGAATCCGGGACAGAATTTATAGCAATCAGCCCCAGCATTTT.

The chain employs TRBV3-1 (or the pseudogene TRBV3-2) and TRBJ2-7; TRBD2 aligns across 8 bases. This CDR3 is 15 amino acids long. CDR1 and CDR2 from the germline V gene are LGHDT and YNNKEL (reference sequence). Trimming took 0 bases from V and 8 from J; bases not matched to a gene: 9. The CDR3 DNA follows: TGTGCCAGCAGCCAAGATTTCGACGGGGGGGCGAAGCAGTACTTC. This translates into CASSQDFDGGAKQYF.

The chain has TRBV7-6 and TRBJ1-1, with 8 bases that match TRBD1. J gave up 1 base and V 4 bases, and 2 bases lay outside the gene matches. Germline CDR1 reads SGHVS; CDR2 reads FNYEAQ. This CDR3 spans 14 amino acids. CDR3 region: CASSWGQANTEAFF. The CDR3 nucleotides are TGTGCCAGCAGCTGGGGACAGGCGAACACTGAAGCTTTCTTT.

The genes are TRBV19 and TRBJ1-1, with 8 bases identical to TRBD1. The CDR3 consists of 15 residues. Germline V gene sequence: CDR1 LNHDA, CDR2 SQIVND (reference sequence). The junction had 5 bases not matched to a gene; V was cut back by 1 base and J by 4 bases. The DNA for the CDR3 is TGTGCCAGTAGTATAGTACCGACAGGGGCCACTGAAGCTTTCTTT. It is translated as CASSIVPTGATEAFF.

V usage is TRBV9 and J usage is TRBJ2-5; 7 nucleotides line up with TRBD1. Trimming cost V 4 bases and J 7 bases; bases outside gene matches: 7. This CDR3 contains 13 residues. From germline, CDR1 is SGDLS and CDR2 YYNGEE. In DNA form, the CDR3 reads TGTGCCAGCAGCCCCAGGGGGAGCGGGACCCAGTACTTC. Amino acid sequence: CASSPRGSGTQYF. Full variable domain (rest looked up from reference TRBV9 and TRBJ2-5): DSGVTQTPKHLITATGQRVTLRCSPRSGDLSVYWYQQSLDQGLQFLIQYYNGEERAKGNILERFSAQQFPDLHSELNLSSLELGDSALYFCASSPRGSGTQYFGPGTRLLVL.

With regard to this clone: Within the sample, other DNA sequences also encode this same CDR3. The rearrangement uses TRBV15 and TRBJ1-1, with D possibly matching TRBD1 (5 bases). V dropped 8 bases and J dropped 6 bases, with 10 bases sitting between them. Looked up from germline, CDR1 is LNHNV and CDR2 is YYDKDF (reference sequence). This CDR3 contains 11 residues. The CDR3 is CATSWGAEAFF. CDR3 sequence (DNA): TGTGCCACCTCATGGGGGGCTGAAGCTTTCTTT.

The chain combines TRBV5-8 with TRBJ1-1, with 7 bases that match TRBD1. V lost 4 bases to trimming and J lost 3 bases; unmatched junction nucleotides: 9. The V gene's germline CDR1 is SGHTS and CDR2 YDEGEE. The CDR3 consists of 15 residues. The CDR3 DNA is TGTGCCAGCAGCGGATACAGGGGATGGGACACTGAAGCTTTCTTT. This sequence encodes CASSGYRGWDTEAFF.

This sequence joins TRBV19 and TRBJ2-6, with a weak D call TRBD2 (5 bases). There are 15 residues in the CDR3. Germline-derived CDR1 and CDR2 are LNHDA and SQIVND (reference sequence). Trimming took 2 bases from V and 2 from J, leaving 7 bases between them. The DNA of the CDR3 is TGTGCCAGTAGTATACCCGGGGCTGGGGCCAACGTCCTGACTTTC. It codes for CASSIPGAGANVLTF.

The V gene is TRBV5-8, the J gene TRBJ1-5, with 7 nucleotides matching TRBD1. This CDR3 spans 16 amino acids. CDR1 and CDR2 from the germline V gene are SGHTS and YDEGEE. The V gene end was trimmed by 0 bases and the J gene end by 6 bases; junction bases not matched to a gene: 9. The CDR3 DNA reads TGTGCCAGCAGCTTGGGTACAGGGGAATGGATTCAGCCCCAGCATTTT. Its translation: CASSLGTGEWIQPQHF.

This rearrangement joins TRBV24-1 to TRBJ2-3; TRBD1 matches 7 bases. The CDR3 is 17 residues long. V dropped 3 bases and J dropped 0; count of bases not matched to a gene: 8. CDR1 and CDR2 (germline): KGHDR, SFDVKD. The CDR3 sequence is CATSDVDRSVSTDTQYF. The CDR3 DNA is TGTGCCACCAGTGATGTGGACAGGTCCGTTAGCACAGATACGCAGTATTTT.

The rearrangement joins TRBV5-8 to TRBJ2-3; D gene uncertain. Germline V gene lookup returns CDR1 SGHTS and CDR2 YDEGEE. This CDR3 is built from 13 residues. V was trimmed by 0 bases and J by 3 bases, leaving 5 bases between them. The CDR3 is CASSLVATDTQYF. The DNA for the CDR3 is TGTGCCAGCAGCTTGGTAGCTACAGATACGCAGTATTTT.

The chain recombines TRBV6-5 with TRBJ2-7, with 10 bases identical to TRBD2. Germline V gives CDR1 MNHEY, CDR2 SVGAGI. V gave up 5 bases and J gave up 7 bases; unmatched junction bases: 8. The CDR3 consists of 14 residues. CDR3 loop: CASSRLAGDTEQYF. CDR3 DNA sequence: TGTGCCAGCAGTCGACTAGCGGGTGACACTGAGCAGTACTTC.

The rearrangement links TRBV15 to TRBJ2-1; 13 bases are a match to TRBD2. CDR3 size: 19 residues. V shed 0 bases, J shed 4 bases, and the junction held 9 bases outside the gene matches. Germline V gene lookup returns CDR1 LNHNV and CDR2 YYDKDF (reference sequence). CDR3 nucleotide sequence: TGTGCCACCAGCAGAGATGGGACTAGCGGGGCTAGAAGATACAATGAGCAGTTCTTC. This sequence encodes CATSRDGTSGARRYNEQFF.

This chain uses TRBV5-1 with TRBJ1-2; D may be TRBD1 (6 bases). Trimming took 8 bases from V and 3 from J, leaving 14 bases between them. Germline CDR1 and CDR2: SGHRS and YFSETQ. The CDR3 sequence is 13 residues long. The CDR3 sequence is CASGLEGDYGYTF. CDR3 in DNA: TGCGCCAGTGGACTTGAGGGGGACTATGGCTACACCTTC.

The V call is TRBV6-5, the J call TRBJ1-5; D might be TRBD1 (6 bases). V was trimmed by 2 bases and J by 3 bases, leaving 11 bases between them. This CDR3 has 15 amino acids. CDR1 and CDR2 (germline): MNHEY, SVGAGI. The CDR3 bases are TGTGCCAGCAGTTACGATGACAGGAACAATCAGCCCCAGCATTTT. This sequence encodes CASSYDDRNNQPQHF.

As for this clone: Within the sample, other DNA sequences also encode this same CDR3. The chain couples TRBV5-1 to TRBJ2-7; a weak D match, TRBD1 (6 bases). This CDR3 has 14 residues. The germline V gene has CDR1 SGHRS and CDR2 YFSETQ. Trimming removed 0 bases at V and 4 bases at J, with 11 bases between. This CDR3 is CASSLEQGGYEQYF. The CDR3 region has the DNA TGCGCCAGCAGCTTGGAACAGGGCGGATACGAGCAGTACTTC.

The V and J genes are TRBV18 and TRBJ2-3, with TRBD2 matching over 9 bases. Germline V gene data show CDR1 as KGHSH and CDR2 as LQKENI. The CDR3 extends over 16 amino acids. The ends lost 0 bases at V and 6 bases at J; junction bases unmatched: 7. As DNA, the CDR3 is TGTGCCAGCTCACCACCCGCGGGGGGGCCCGGGGATACGCAGTATTTT. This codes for CASSPPAGGPGDTQYF.

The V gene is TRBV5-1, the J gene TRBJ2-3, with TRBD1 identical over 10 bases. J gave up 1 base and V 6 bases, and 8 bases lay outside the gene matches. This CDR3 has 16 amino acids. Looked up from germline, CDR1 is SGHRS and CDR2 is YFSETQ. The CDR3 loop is CASTLGGTGGTDTQYF. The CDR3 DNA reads TGCGCCAGCACCCTGGGGGGGACAGGGGGCACAGATACGCAGTATTTT.

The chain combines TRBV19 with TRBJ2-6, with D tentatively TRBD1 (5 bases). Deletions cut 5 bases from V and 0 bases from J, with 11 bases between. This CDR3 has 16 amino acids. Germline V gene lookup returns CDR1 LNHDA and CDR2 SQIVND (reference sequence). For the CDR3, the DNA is TGTGCCAGTAGTCTTGGTGGACACTCTGGGGCCAACGTCCTGACTTTC. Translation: CASSLGGHSGANVLTF. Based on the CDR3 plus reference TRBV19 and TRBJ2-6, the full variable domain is DGGITQSPKYLFRKEGQNVTLSCEQNLNHDAMYWYRQDPGQGLRLIYYSQIVNDFQKGDIAEGYSVSREKKESFPLTVTSAQKNPTAFYLCASSLGGHSGANVLTFGAGSRLTVL.

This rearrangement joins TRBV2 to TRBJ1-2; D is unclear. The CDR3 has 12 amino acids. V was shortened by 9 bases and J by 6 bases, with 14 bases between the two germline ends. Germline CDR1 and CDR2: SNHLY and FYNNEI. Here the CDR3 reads CARHPGENGYTF. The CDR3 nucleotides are TGTGCCAGACATCCGGGAGAGAATGGCTACACCTTC.

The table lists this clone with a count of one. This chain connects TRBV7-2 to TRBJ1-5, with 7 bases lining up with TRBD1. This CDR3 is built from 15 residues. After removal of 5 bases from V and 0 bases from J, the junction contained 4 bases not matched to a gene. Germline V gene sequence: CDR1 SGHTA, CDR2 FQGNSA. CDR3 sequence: CASSKGTASNQPQHF. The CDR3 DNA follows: TGTGCCAGCAGCAAAGGGACAGCTAGCAATCAGCCCCAGCATTTT.

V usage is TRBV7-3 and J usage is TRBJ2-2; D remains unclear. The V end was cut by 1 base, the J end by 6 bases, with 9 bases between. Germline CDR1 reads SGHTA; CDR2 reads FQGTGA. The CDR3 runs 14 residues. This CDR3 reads CASSLIVGPGELFF. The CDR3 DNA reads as TGTGCCAGCAGCTTAATAGTGGGCCCCGGGGAGCTGTTTTTT.

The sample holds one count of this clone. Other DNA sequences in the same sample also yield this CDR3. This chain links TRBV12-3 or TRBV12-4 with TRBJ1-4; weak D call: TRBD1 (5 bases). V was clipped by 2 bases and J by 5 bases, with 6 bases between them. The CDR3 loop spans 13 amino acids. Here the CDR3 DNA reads TGTGCCAGCAGTTTACAGGGAAATGAAAAACTGTTTTTT. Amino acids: CASSLQGNEKLFF.

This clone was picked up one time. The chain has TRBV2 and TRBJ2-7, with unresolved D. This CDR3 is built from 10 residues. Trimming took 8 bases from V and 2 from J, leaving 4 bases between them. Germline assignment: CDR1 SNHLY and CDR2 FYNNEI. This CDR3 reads CASGPYEQYF. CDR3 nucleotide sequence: TGTGCCAGCGGCCCCTACGAGCAGTACTTC.